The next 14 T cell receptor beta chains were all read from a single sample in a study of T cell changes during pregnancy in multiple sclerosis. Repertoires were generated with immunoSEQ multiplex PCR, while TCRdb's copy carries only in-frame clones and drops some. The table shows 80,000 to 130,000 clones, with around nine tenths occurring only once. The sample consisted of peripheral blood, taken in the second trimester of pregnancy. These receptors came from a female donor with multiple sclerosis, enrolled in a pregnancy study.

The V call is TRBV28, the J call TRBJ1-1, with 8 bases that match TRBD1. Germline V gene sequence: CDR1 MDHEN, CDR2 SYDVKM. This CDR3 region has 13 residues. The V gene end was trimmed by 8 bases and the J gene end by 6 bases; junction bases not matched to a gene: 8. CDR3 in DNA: TGTGCCAGCGGCCAGGGGGCGCCGGCTGAAGCTTTCTTT. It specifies CASGQGAPAEAFF.

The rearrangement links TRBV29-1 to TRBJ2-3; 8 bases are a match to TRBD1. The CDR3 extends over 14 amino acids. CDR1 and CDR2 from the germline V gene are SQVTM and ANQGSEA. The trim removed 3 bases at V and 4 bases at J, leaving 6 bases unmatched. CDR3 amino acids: CSVDPGGRADTQYF. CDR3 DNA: TGCAGCGTTGATCCAGGGGGCCGGGCAGATACGCAGTATTTT.

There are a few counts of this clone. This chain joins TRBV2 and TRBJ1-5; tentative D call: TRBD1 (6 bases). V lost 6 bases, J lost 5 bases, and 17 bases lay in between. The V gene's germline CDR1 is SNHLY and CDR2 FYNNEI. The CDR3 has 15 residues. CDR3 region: CASRGFGQTYQPQHF. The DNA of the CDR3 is TGTGCCAGCAGGGGGTTTGGACAGACTTATCAGCCCCAGCATTTT.

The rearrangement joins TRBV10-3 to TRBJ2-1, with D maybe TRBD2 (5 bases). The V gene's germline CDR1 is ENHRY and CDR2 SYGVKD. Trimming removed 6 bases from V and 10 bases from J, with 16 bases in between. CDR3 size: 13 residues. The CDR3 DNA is TGTGCCATCAGCGGTGAGACCGGGGTCGAGCAGTTCTTC. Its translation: CAISGETGVEQFF.

The CDR3: CASSRAGPGDEKLFF. The CDR3 DNA reads as TGTGCCAGCAGCCGGGCCGGGCCCGGGGATGAAAAACTGTTTTTT. This chain connects TRBV5-4 to TRBJ1-4; no firm D call. Germline loops: CDR1 SGHNT, CDR2 YYREEE (reference sequence). The CDR3 sequence is 15 residues long. The germline V and J ends were trimmed by 4 bases and 6 bases, with 16 bases remaining between them.

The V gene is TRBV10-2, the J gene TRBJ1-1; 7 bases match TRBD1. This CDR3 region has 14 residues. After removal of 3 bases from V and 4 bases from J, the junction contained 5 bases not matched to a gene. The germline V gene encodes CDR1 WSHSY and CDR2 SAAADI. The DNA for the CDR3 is TGCGCCAGCAGTGACTTCTACAGGGGCACTGAAGCTTTCTTT. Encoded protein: CASSDFYRGTEAFF.

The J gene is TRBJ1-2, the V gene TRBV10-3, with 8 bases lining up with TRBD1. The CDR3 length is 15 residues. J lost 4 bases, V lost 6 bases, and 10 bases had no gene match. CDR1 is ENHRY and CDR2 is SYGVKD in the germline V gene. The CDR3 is CAISDRTGSGYGYTF. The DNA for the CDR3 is TGTGCCATCAGCGATCGGACAGGGTCGGGCTATGGCTACACCTTC.

CDR3 sequence (DNA): TGCGCCAGCAGCTTGGGGCTTTACACAGATACGCAGTATTTT. Translating it yields CASSLGLYTDTQYF. The genes are TRBV5-1 and TRBJ2-3; D is uncertain. The V and J ends lost 0 bases and 2 bases respectively, with 7 bases between them. Germline lookup yields CDR1 SGHRS and CDR2 YFSETQ. This CDR3 region has 14 residues.

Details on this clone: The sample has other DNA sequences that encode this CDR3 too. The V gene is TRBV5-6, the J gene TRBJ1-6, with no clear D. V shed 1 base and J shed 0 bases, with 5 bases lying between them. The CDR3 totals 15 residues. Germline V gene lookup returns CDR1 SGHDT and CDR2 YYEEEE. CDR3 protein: CASSLRSSYNSPLHF. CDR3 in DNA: TGTGCCAGCAGCTTGAGGAGCTCCTATAATTCACCCCTCCACTTT.

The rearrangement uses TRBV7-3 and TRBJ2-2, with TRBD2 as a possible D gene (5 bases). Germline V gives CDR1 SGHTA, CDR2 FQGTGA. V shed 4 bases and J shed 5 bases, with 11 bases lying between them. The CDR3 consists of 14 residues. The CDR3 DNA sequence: TGTGCCAGCAGCTCCGGGATCCCGACCGGGGAGCTGTTTTTT. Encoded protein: CASSSGIPTGELFF.

The chain's CDR3 is CASSLIAGPSYEQYF. The CDR3 DNA reads as TGTGCCAGCAGTCTTATAGCGGGACCTAGCTACGAGCAGTACTTC. The chain links TRBV27 to TRBJ2-7; 8 bases align to TRBD2. This CDR3 is 15 amino acids long. Trimming removed 5 bases from V and 3 bases from J; junction bases left unmatched: 9. Per the germline V gene, CDR1 is MNHEY and CDR2 is SMNVEV (reference sequence).

This chain's CDR3 is CASSLAGQGAYEQYF. CDR3 coding DNA: TGTGCCAGCAGTTTGGCGGGACAGGGGGCCTACGAGCAGTACTTC. The chain recombines TRBV28 with TRBJ2-7; TRBD1 aligns across 11 bases. Germline assignment: CDR1 MDHEN and CDR2 SYDVKM. The CDR3 totals 15 residues. The J segment lost 2 bases and the V segment lost 3 bases, leaving 3 bases of the junction unmatched.

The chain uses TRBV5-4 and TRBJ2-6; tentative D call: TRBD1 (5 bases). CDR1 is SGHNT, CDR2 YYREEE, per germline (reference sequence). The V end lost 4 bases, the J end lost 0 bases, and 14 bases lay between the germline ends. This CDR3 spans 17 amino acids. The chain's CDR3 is CASSPRDSRSGANVLTF. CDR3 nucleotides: TGTGCCAGCAGCCCGCGCGACAGCCGCTCTGGGGCCAACGTCCTGACTTTC.

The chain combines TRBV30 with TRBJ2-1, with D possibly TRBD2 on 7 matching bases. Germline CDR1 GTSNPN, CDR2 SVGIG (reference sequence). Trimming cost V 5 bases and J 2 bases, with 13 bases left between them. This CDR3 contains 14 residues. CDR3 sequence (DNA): TGTGCCTGGTCGTGGGGGGGCACCTACAATGAGCAGTTCTTC. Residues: CAWSWGGTYNEQFF.